Below, 13 T cell receptor beta chains from the same sample are listed, as sequenced in a study of blood T cell repertoires in COVID-19. Generated by immunoSEQ multiplex PCR, the TCRdb table keeps only in-frame clones and is missing some. Of about 220,000 clones detected, approximately 84% appear once; the ten largest clones hold 2.9%. The material sequenced was peripheral blood. These receptors were obtained from a man aged 50 or older who had recovered from COVID-19.

The CDR3, as DNA: TGTGCCAGCTCACCACGGGGACTAGCGGTCCTTAGCACAGATACGCAGTATTTT. Protein product: CASSPRGLAVLSTDTQYF. This chain links TRBV18 with TRBJ2-3; TRBD2 aligns across 11 bases. The CDR3 runs 18 residues. J lost 0 bases, V lost 1 base, and 6 bases had no gene match. Germline V gene data show CDR1 as KGHSH and CDR2 as LQKENI.

The chain carries TRBV18 and TRBJ2-3; D ambiguous. Trimming stripped 2 bases from V and 6 bases from J, with 12 bases between. Germline CDR1 reads KGHSH; CDR2 reads LQKENI. The CDR3 has 14 amino acids. The CDR3 bases are TGTGCCAGCTCACCAAGCGAGTTTCGGGATACGCAGTATTTT. As protein: CASSPSEFRDTQYF.

This clone has only one observation. This chain connects TRBV3-1 (or the pseudogene TRBV3-2) to TRBJ2-5; 7 bases map to TRBD1. V dropped 1 base and J dropped 2; count of bases not matched to a gene: 7. Germline CDR1 and CDR2: LGHDT and YNNKEL (reference sequence). This CDR3 is built from 16 residues. As DNA, the CDR3 is TGTGCCAGCAGCCAAGGGGGTAGGGGGCTGCAAGAGACCCAGTACTTC. Translating it yields CASSQGGRGLQETQYF.

The gene calls are TRBV27 and TRBJ2-2; D is unclear. V lost 4 bases, J lost 0 bases, and 3 bases lay in between. The germline gives CDR1 MNHEY, CDR2 SMNVEV (reference sequence). The CDR3 loop spans 13 amino acids. The CDR3 reads CASSYTNTGELFF. The CDR3 bases are TGTGCCAGCAGTTACACGAACACCGGGGAGCTGTTTTTT.

The V gene is TRBV5-1, the J gene TRBJ1-2; possibly TRBD1 for D (5 bases). Trimming removed 2 bases from V and 4 bases from J, with 18 bases in between. The germline V gene has CDR1 SGHRS and CDR2 YFSETQ. The CDR3 runs to 16 residues. The CDR3 sequence: CASSLGHSSGSYGYTF. CDR3 nucleotides: TGCGCCAGCAGCTTAGGACACTCAAGTGGAAGCTATGGCTACACCTTC.

This clone has a single count. V usage is TRBV6-5 and J usage is TRBJ2-7, with a tentative D call TRBD2 (5 bases). CDR1 MNHEY and CDR2 SVGAGI come from the germline V gene. The CDR3 length is 15 residues. Deletions cut 6 bases from V and 1 base from J, with 16 bases between. The CDR3 loop reads CASRREREWSYEQYF. The CDR3, as DNA: TGTGCCAGCAGAAGAGAGAGGGAGTGGTCCTACGAGCAGTACTTC.

The J gene is TRBJ2-5, the V gene TRBV5-1, with 9 nucleotides matching TRBD2. Losses at the gene ends were 9 bases for V and 1 base for J; bases not matched to a gene: 7. The CDR3 length is 14 residues. CDR1 and CDR2 (germline): SGHRS, YFSETQ. This CDR3 is CATKRGDSQETQYF. CDR3 in DNA: TGCGCCACCAAGCGGGGGGACTCCCAAGAGACCCAGTACTTC.

This chain connects TRBV3-1 (or the pseudogene TRBV3-2) to TRBJ1-5; D possibly corresponds to TRBD1 (6 bases). Germline CDR1 and CDR2: LGHDT and YNNKEL (reference sequence). This CDR3 comprises 15 residues. V dropped 2 bases and J dropped 3 bases, with 11 bases sitting between them. In DNA, the CDR3 is TGTGCCAGCAGCCAATCAGGGGCGCACAATCAGCCCCAGCATTTT. It is translated as CASSQSGAHNQPQHF.

The chain uses TRBV13 and TRBJ2-1; 9 bases fit TRBD2. The length of the CDR3 is 14 residues. The germline V gene encodes CDR1 PRHDT and CDR2 FYEKMQ (reference sequence). V dropped 5 bases and J dropped 6; count of bases not matched to a gene: 5. The CDR3 loop is CASSTGLAFNEQFF. The CDR3 DNA sequence: TGTGCCAGCAGCACAGGACTAGCGTTCAATGAGCAGTTCTTC.

The rearrangement uses TRBV5-1 and TRBJ1-4, with D tentatively TRBD1 (6 bases). The CDR3 is made up of 14 amino acids. Germline loops: CDR1 SGHRS, CDR2 YFSETQ. The ends were cut back, 2 bases at V and 7 bases at J, with 12 bases in the middle. The CDR3 sequence is CASSLQGSGEKLFF. In nucleotides, the CDR3 is TGCGCCAGCAGCTTACAGGGTTCGGGTGAAAAACTGTTTTTT. The full variable domain, its missing parts supplied by reference TRBV5-1 and TRBJ1-4, is KAGVTQTPRYLIKTRGQQVTLSCSPISGHRSVSWYQQTPGQGLQFLFEYFSETQRNKGNFPGRFSGRQFSNSRSEMNVSTLELGDSALYLCASSLQGSGEKLFFGSGTQLSVL.

The V gene is TRBV21-1, the J gene TRBJ2-7; the table's TRBD2 call for D was not verified on the DNA. TRBV21-1 is a listed pseudogene. CDR3 length equals 15 residues. The CDR3, as DNA: TGTGCCAGCAGCATCCTAGCGGGAGGCCCCTACGAGCAGTACTTC. It yields the protein CASSILAGGPYEQYF.

The sample holds a few counts of this clone. The gene calls are TRBV10-2 and TRBJ2-1, with a possible D match to TRBD2 (5 bases). Trimming shortened V by 6 bases and J by 3 bases, and 15 bases separated the two germline ends. CDR3 length equals 15 residues. Germline CDR1 and CDR2: WSHSY and SAAADI. The CDR3 is CASSRTWSGYNEQFF. CDR3 nucleotide sequence: TGCGCCAGCAGCCGGACTTGGTCGGGCTACAATGAGCAGTTCTTC.

The rearrangement links TRBV4-2 to TRBJ2-3, with 7 bases matching TRBD2. The CDR3 totals 14 residues. Germline V lookup: CDR1 LGHNA, CDR2 YNFKEQ. Trimming removed 4 bases from V and 6 bases from J; junction bases left unmatched: 7. The CDR3 DNA reads as TGTGCCAGCAGCCGGGGAGGGCCTGGGGATACGCAGTATTTT. Translated, it gives CASSRGGPGDTQYF.